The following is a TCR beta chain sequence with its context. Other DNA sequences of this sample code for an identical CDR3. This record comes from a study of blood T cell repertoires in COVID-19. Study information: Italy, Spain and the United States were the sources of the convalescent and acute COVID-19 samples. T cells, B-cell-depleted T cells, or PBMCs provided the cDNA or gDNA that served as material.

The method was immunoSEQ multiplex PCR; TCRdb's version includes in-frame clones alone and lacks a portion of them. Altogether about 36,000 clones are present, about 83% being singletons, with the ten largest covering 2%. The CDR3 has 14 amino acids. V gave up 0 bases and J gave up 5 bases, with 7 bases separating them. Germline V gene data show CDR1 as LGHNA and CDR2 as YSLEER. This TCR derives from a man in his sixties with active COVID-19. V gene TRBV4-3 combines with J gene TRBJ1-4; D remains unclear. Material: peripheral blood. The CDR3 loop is CASSQETGNEKLFF. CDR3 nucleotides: TGCGCCAGCAGCCAAGAGACGGGGAATGAAAAACTGTTTTTT.